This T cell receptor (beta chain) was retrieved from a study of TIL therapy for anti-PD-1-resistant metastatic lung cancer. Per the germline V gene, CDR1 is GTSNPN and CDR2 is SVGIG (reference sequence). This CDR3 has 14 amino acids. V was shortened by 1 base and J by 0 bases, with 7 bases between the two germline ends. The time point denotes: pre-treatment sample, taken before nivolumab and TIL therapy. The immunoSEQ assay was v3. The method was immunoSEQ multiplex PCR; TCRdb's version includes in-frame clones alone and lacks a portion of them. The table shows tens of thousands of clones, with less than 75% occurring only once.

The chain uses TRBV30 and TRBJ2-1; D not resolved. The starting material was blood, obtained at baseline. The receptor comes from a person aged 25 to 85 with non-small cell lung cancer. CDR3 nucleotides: TGTGCCTGGAGTGAAGTAAACTCCTACAATGAGCAGTTCTTC. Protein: CAWSEVNSYNEQFF.